These 9 T cell receptor beta chains came from one sample sequenced in a study of T cells in Graves' hyperthyroidism and ophthalmopathy. The CDR3 regions of TCR beta were amplified from RNA transcripts. Researchers ran a first-round RT-PCR on the TCR CDR3 using the HTBI primer set. One entry per CDR3 protein results from TCRdb running MiXCR on the multiplex PCR reads. The top ten clones hold about 7.2% of a sample with hundreds of thousands of distinct CDR3 sequences, 45% of them seen once. The sample comprised peripheral blood or thyroid tissue (not recorded which). The receptor set was obtained from an adult man with Graves' disease, either hyperthyroidism or ophthalmopathy (not recorded which).

This clonotype turned up a few times. CDR3 protein: CSAALLAGGWETQYF. CDR3 bases: TGCAGTGCTGCGCTTCTAGCGGGCGGTTGGGAGACCCAGTACTTC. The chain carries TRBV20-1 and TRBJ2-5; 8 bases align to TRBD2. CDR1 DFQATT and CDR2 SNEGSKA come from the germline V gene (reference sequence). Germline trimming cut 5 bases from V and 5 bases from J; bases unmatched to any gene: 13. The CDR3 sequence is 15 residues long.

The chain has TRBV7-2 and TRBJ2-5, with 10 bases that match TRBD2. Germline-derived CDR1 and CDR2 are SGHTA and FQGNSA. The CDR3 length is 17 residues. V trimming: 1 base; J trimming: 1 base; junction bases outside the gene matches: 6. Here the CDR3 DNA reads TGTGCCAGCAGCTTAGTTTTAGCGGGAGGCTTCCAAGAGACCCAGTACTTC. It encodes CASSLVLAGGFQETQYF.

This rearrangement joins TRBV5-6 to TRBJ1-1; maybe TRBD1 (5 bases). V was shortened by 2 bases and J by 1 base, with 12 bases between the two germline ends. CDR3 size: 15 residues. Germline V gives CDR1 SGHDT, CDR2 YYEEEE. DNA for the CDR3: TGTGCCAGCAGCTTTAACAGGCAGGGGAACACTGAAGCTTTCTTT. Translation: CASSFNRQGNTEAFF.

For this clonotype: At one end the junction does not follow the germline gene, possibly because of a read error. The chain recombines TRBV7-8 with TRBJ1-5; D not certain. The CDR3 contains 15 residues. Germline V gene data show CDR1 as SGHVS and CDR2 as FQNEAQ. The CDR3 sequence is CASSQVWGSNQPQHF. The CDR3 region has the DNA TGCGCCAGCAGCCAAGTCTGGGGTAGCAATCAGCCCCAGCATTTT.

A note on this clonotype: Since a much larger clone is just one base distant, this may be a read error. J is TRBJ1-1 and V is TRBV10-3, with D tentatively TRBD1 (5 bases). Trimming stripped 4 bases from V and 3 bases from J, with 6 bases between. Germline CDR1 ENHRY, CDR2 SYGVKD. The CDR3 is 12 amino acids. CDR3 sequence reads: CAISGGDTEAFF. The CDR3 DNA sequence: TGTGCCATCAGTGGGGGCGACACTGAAGCTTTCTTT.

The rearrangement links TRBV2 to TRBJ1-6; the D is unclear. With 8 bases removed from V and 0 bases from J, the gap between germline ends came to 17 bases. The germline gives CDR1 SNHLY, CDR2 FYNNEI. CDR3 length: 17 residues. The chain's CDR3 is CASRRGRLSSYNSPLHF. The CDR3 coding sequence is TGTGCCAGCCGAAGAGGGCGTCTGAGCTCCTATAATTCACCCCTCCACTTT.

The gene calls are TRBV20-1 and TRBJ2-7; 11 bases map to TRBD1. J lost 5 bases, V lost 5 bases, and 11 bases had no gene match. The CDR3 extends over 15 amino acids. Germline assignment: CDR1 DFQATT and CDR2 SNEGSKA (reference sequence). CDR3 sequence: CSAGQRDRGTDEQYF. In DNA, the CDR3 is TGCAGTGCTGGCCAACGGGACAGGGGGACCGACGAGCAGTACTTC.

The chain is built from TRBV20-1 and TRBJ2-7; 7 nucleotides align to TRBD1. V trimming: 0 bases; J trimming: 7 bases; junction bases outside the gene matches: 6. CDR3 size: 13 residues. Germline V lookup: CDR1 DFQATT, CDR2 SNEGSKA (reference sequence). This CDR3 reads CSARDLQGHEQYF. The CDR3 coding sequence is TGCAGTGCTAGAGACCTACAGGGGCATGAGCAGTACTTC.

The chain employs TRBV6-5 and TRBJ2-1, with 13 bases that match TRBD2. Trimming took 2 bases from V and 9 from J; bases not matched to a gene: 7. CDR1 MNHEY and CDR2 SVGAGI come from the germline V gene. The CDR3 is 16 amino acids. CDR3 loop: CASSYGWTSGSSEQFF. The CDR3 DNA sequence: TGTGCCAGCAGTTACGGCTGGACTAGCGGGAGTTCTGAGCAGTTCTTC.